These 16 T cell receptor beta chains were all obtained from the same sample, sequenced in a study of T-cell memory formation after mild COVID-19 (dated by TCRdb to about 2021). Receptors were amplified or captured by 5' RACE. Sequencing relied on an Illumina NovaSeq 6000. TCRdb trimmed public reads at Q25 via fastp, called clones via MiXCR and kept in-frame beta chains. Every CDR3 protein is listed once, alongside the most common genes and DNA of its rows. The sample includes under 200,000 distinct CDR3 sequences, with about 28% observed a single time. More than 10% of the sample belongs to the ten largest clones. The sample consisted of PBMCs or a T cell subset sorted from them (not recorded which). The receptor source for this set is an adult woman who had mild COVID-19 (a few samples of this study predate the infection). The sample titles of this study are shuffled in the database, so cell type and time point are left out; the donor was told from shared clones.

The gene calls are TRBV7-7 and TRBJ2-3; no definite D call. This CDR3 spans 15 amino acids. With 1 base removed from V and 3 bases from J, the gap between germline ends came to 11 bases. Germline V gives CDR1 SSHAT, CDR2 FNYEAQ (reference sequence). For the CDR3, the DNA is TGTGCCAGCAGCTTAGGTTTCGGCAGAACAGATACGCAGTATTTT. Translated, it gives CASSLGFGRTDTQYF.

V is TRBV4-3 and J is TRBJ2-7; 10 nucleotides agree with TRBD2. The CDR3 covers 17 residues. From germline, CDR1 is LGHNA and CDR2 YSLEER. The ends lost 0 bases at V and 3 bases at J; junction bases unmatched: 8. CDR3 DNA: TGCGCCAGCAGCCAAGACGCTGCACTAGCGGGAATCTACGAGCAGTACTTC. Translating gives CASSQDAALAGIYEQYF.

This clonotype was picked up a small number of times. The J gene is TRBJ2-1, the V gene TRBV12-3 or TRBV12-4; weak D call: TRBD2 (6 bases). This CDR3 has 14 residues. V lost 1 base and J 4 bases, leaving 8 bases between the germline ends. The DNA of the CDR3 is TGTGCCAGCAGTTTAGGGGCGGGATACAATGAGCAGTTCTTC. Amino acids: CASSLGAGYNEQFF.

The rearrangement links TRBV12-3 or TRBV12-4 to TRBJ2-6; D remains ambiguous. The CDR3 is 15 residues long. With 2 bases removed from V and 2 bases from J, the gap between germline ends came to 7 bases. CDR3 amino acids: CASSLTGAGANVLTF. The CDR3 DNA reads as TGTGCCAGCAGTTTAACGGGCGCTGGGGCCAACGTCCTGACTTTC.

The rearrangement joins TRBV6-6 to TRBJ2-7; TRBD1 matches 7 bases. CDR3 length: 14 amino acids. The germline V gene encodes CDR1 MNHNY and CDR2 SVGAGI (reference sequence). J was trimmed by 3 bases and V by 6 bases; bases with no gene match: 8. The CDR3 is CASRSRDSLYEQYF. The CDR3 coding sequence is TGTGCCAGCAGATCCCGGGACAGCCTCTACGAGCAGTACTTC.

The gene calls are TRBV11-2 and TRBJ2-5, with no clear D. Per germline, CDR1 SGHAT and CDR2 FQNNGV. CDR3 length: 12 amino acids. The ends were cut back, 1 base at V and 5 bases at J, with 5 bases in the middle. CDR3 coding DNA: TGTGCCAGCAGCTTAGCCCCGGAGACCCAGTACTTC. It yields the protein CASSLAPETQYF. The full variable domain, with the rest looked up from reference TRBV11-2 and TRBJ2-5, is EAGVAQSPRYKIIEKRQSVAFWCNPISGHATLYWYQQILGQGPKLLIQFQNNGVVDDSQLPKDRFSAERLKGVDSTLKIQPAKLEDSAVYLCASSLAPETQYFGPGTRLLVL.

This clonotype was observed a few times. The chain has TRBV15 and TRBJ1-3; no firm D call. The CDR3 sequence is 14 residues long. The V and J ends lost 0 bases and 2 bases respectively, with 5 bases between them. CDR1 and CDR2 from the germline V gene are LNHNV and YYDKDF (reference sequence). The CDR3 DNA reads as TGTGCCACCAGCAGAGACCGAGCTGGAAACACCATATATTTT. Translation gives CATSRDRAGNTIYF.

V gene TRBV9 combines with J gene TRBJ2-1; the D gene could be TRBD1 or TRBD2 (5 bases each). Germline V gene lookup returns CDR1 SGDLS and CDR2 YYNGEE. The CDR3 length is 16 residues. V lost 4 bases to trimming and J lost 13 bases, with 27 bases between them. The CDR3 loop is CASSPQGRDHIKPQFF. The CDR3 DNA reads as TGTGCCAGCAGCCCTCAGGGCCGGGACCACATAAAACCCCAGTTCTTC. The entire variable domain, with the rest obtained from reference TRBV9 and TRBJ2-1, is as follows: DSGVTQTPKHLITATGQRVTLRCSPRSGDLSVYWYQQSLDQGLQFLIQYYNGEERAKGNILERFSAQQFPDLHSELNLSSLELGDSALYFCASSPQGRDHIKPQFFGPGTRLTVL.

This clonotype appeared once. The chain links TRBV18 to TRBJ2-1; no definite D call. Trimming took 7 bases from V and 4 from J, leaving 14 bases between them. The CDR3 has 14 amino acids. Per germline, CDR1 KGHSH and CDR2 LQKENI. CDR3 DNA sequence: TGTGCCAGCTTGCGTGAACAGTCATACAATGAGCAGTTCTTC. It codes for CASLREQSYNEQFF.

This clonotype was counted only a few times. V usage is TRBV12-5 and J usage is TRBJ1-3; D perhaps matches TRBD1 (5 bases). CDR3 length equals 20 residues. Trimming took off 7 bases at V and 2 bases at J, with 30 bases between the two ends. Germline loops: CDR1 LGHNT, CDR2 FRNRAP. The CDR3 DNA is TGTGCTAGTGCCTACTCCCGGGACGGCCGGTTCGGTTCTCCTGGAAACACCATATATTTT. It translates to CASAYSRDGRFGSPGNTIYF.

This clonotype was seen more than once but under ten times. The rearrangement joins TRBV7-6 to TRBJ2-3, with a possible D match to TRBD2 (6 bases). CDR3 size: 12 residues. With 4 bases removed from V and 6 bases from J, the gap between germline ends came to 8 bases. Germline V lookup: CDR1 SGHVS, CDR2 FNYEAQ. CDR3 DNA sequence: TGTGCCAGCAGCTCCCTAGCGGATACGCAGTATTTT. This sequence encodes CASSSLADTQYF.

The V gene is TRBV7-9, the J gene TRBJ1-2; tentatively, D is TRBD1 (6 bases). The CDR3 contains 12 residues. Germline CDR1 reads SEHNR; CDR2 reads FQNEAQ (reference sequence). Trimming pared 3 bases from V and 7 bases from J, leaving 9 bases between. The CDR3 reads CASSFDRTGYTF. CDR3 sequence (DNA): TGTGCCAGCAGCTTTGACAGGACTGGCTACACCTTC.

The rearrangement uses TRBV19 and TRBJ2-3; no definite D call. The V gene's germline CDR1 is LNHDA and CDR2 SQIVND (reference sequence). Trimming took 5 bases from V and 6 from J, leaving 18 bases between them. This CDR3 has 15 amino acids. Here the CDR3 DNA reads TGTGCCAGTAGTTCACTGCTGGTTAGTGTGGATACGCAGTATTTT. The encoded protein is CASSSLLVSVDTQYF.

This clonotype was detected many times. CDR3 residues: CASRRSGDYNEQFF. The CDR3 DNA is TGTGCCAGCAGGCGGAGCGGTGACTACAATGAGCAGTTCTTC. The V call is TRBV7-8, the J call TRBJ2-1; a weak D match, TRBD2 (5 bases). CDR3 length: 14 residues. CDR1 is SGHVS and CDR2 is FQNEAQ in the germline V gene. V dropped 6 bases and J dropped 3 bases, with 12 bases sitting between them. Together with reference TRBV7-8 and TRBJ2-1, the CDR3 gives the full variable domain: GAGVSQSPRYKVAKRGQDVALRCDPISGHVSLFWYQQALGQGPEFLTYFQNEAQLDKSGLPSDRFFAERPEGSVSTLKIQRTQQEDSAVYLCASRRSGDYNEQFFGPGTRLTVL.

The chain employs TRBV24-1 and TRBJ1-2, with D tentatively TRBD1 (5 bases). The germline V and J ends were trimmed by 5 bases and 6 bases, with 6 bases remaining between them. CDR1 is KGHDR, CDR2 SFDVKD, per germline. The CDR3 runs to 11 residues. CDR3 DNA sequence: TGTGCCACCAGTGGGGGGGATGGCTACACCTTC. This translates into CATSGGDGYTF.

The chain is built from TRBV6-5 and TRBJ2-3; the match to TRBD2 covers 10 bases. The CDR3 totals 15 residues. From germline, CDR1 is MNHEY and CDR2 SVGAGI. The V gene end was trimmed by 5 bases and the J gene end by 3 bases; junction bases not matched to a gene: 5. The CDR3 coding sequence is TGTGCCAGCAGTCAGCGGGGGGGCCGTACAGATACGCAGTATTTT. As protein: CASSQRGGRTDTQYF.